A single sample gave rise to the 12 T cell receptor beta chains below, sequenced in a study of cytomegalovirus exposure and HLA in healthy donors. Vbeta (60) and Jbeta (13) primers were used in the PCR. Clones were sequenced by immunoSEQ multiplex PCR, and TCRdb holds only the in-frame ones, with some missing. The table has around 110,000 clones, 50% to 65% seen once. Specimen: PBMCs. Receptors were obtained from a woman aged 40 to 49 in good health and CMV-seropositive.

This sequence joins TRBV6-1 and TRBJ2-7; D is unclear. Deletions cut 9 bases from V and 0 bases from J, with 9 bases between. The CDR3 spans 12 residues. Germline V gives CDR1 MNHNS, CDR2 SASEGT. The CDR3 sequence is CASTRSSYEQYF. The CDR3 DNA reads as TGTGCCAGTACCAGGTCCTCCTACGAGCAGTACTTC.

The CDR3 nucleotides read TGTGCCAGCAGCTTCCGTAGTGATGAGCAGTTCTTC. Protein: CASSFRSDEQFF. This chain uses TRBV7-3 with TRBJ2-1; D gene unclear. The V end lost 3 bases, the J end lost 8 bases, and 8 bases lay between the germline ends. This CDR3 has 12 residues. Germline V gives CDR1 SGHTA, CDR2 FQGTGA.

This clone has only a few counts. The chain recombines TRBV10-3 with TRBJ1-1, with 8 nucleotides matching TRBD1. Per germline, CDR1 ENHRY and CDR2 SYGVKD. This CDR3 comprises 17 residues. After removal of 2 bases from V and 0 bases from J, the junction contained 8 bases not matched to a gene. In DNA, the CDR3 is TGTGCCATCAGTGAGCCGGGACAGGCCACAATGAACACTGAAGCTTTCTTT. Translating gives CAISEPGQATMNTEAFF.

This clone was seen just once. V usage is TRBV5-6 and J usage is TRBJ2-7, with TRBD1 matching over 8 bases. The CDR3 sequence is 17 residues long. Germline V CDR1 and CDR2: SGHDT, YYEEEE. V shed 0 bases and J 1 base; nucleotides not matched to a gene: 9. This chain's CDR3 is CASSLGVDRVRSYEQYF. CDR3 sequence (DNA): TGTGCCAGCAGCTTGGGTGTGGACAGGGTGAGGTCCTACGAGCAGTACTTC.

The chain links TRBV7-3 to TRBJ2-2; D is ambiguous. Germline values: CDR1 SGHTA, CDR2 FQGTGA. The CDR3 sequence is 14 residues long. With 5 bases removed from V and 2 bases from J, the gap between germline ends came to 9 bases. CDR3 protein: CASSPSGNTGELFF. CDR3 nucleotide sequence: TGTGCCAGCAGCCCGTCAGGAAACACCGGGGAGCTGTTTTTT. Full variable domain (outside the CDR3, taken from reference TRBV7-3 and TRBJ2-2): GAGVSQTPSNKVTEKGKYVELRCDPISGHTALYWYRQSLGQGPEFLIYFQGTGAADDSGLPNDRFFAVRPEGSVSTLKIQRTERGDSAVYLCASSPSGNTGELFFGEGSRLTVL.

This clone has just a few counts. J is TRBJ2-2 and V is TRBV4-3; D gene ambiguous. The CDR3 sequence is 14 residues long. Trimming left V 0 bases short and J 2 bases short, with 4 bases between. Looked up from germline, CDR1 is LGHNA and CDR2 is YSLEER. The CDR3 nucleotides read TGCGCCAGCAGCCAAGATAGCAACACCGGGGAGCTGTTTTTT. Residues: CASSQDSNTGELFF.

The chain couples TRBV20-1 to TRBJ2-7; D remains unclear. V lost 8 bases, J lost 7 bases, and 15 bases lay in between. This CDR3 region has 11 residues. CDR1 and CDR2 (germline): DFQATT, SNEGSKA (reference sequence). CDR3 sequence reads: CSFPASREQYF. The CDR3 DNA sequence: TGCAGTTTCCCTGCGTCCAGGGAGCAGTACTTC.

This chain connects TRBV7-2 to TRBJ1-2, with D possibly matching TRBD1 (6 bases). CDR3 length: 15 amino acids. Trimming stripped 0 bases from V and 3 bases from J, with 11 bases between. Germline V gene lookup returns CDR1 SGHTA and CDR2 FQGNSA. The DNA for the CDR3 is TGTGCCAGCAGCTTAGCAGGGGGGGAGGACTATGGCTACACCTTC. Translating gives CASSLAGGEDYGYTF.

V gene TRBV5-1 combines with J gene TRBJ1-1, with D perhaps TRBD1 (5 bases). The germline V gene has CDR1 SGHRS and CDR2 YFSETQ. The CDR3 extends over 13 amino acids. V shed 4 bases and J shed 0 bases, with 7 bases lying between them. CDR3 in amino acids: CASSLGVNTEAFF. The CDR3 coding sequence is TGCGCCAGCAGCCTAGGGGTGAACACTGAAGCTTTCTTT.

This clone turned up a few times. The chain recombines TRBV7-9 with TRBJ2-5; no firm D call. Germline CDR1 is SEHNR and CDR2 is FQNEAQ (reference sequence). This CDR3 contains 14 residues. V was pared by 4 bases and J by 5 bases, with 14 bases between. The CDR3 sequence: CASSSSPSEETQYF. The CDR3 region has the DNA TGTGCCAGCAGCTCGAGCCCGAGTGAGGAGACCCAGTACTTC.

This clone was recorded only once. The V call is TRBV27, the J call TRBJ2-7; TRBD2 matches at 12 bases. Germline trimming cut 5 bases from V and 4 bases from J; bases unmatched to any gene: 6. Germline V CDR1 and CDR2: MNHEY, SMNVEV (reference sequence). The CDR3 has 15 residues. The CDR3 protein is CASSLTGTSGYEQYF. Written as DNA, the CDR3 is TGTGCCAGCAGTCTTACCGGGACTAGCGGGTACGAGCAGTACTTC.

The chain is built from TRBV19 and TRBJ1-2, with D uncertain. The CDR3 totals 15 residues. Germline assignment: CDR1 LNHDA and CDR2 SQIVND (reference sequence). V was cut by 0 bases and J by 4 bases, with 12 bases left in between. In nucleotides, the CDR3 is TGTGCCAGTAGTATAGATCCCCTATTAAGCTATGGCTACACCTTC. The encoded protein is CASSIDPLLSYGYTF.